These T cell receptor beta chains were read from a single sample in a study of cytomegalovirus exposure and HLA in healthy donors. TCRdb's copy holds only in-frame clones and misses some; the assay was immunoSEQ multiplex PCR. Of about 140,000 clones listed, 70% were seen once; the top ten hold approximately 1.8%. Specimen: PBMCs. The receptors were gathered from a woman aged 25 to 39 in good health and CMV-seronegative. Each CDR3 is given with its conserved first and last residue. The order of the fields is J gene, D gene, V gene, clone size, CDR3 DNA, CDR3 protein. A D gene is named only where the DNA matches it firmly. Clone size is not always given. Where it is, it says once, few, many or a class for expanded clones.

J gene: TRBJ2-5; D gene: NA; V gene: TRBV27; clone size: once; CDR3 DNA: TGTGCCAGCAGACCCAGGGGTAAGGAGACCCAGTACTTC; CDR3 protein: CASRPRGKETQYF
J gene: TRBJ1-2; D gene: NA; V gene: TRBV6-1; clone size: NA; CDR3 DNA: TGTGCCAGCAGGCCAGGGCTATCGAACTATGGCTACACCTTC; CDR3 protein: CASRPGLSNYGYTF
J gene: TRBJ2-1; D gene: NA; V gene: TRBV2; clone size: NA; CDR3 DNA: TGTGCCAGCAGTGATTTGCGCCTCGGTGAGCAGTTCTTC; CDR3 protein: CASSDLRLGEQFF
J gene: TRBJ1-2; D gene: NA; V gene: TRBV27; clone size: NA; CDR3 DNA: TGTGCCAGCAGTTTCCCGGGGGTCTATGGCTACACCTTC; CDR3 protein: CASSFPGVYGYTF
J gene: TRBJ1-2; D gene: TRBD1; V gene: TRBV6-5; clone size: NA; CDR3 DNA: TGTGCCAGCAGTTACTCGTTCGGGACAGGGGGCTCTGGCTACACCTTC; CDR3 protein: CASSYSFGTGGSGYTF
J gene: TRBJ2-2; D gene: TRBD1; V gene: TRBV6-5; clone size: NA; CDR3 DNA: TGTGCCAGCAGACTAGGGTCAGGGGGATCCGGGGAGCTGTTTTTT; CDR3 protein: CASRLGSGGSGELFF
J gene: TRBJ2-2; D gene: NA; V gene: TRBV7-9; clone size: NA; CDR3 DNA: TGTGCCAGCAGCTTAATCGGGACTGTCGGGGAGCTGTTTTTT; CDR3 protein: CASSLIGTVGELFF
J gene: TRBJ2-1; D gene: TRBD2; V gene: TRBV7-9; clone size: few; CDR3 DNA: TGTTCCAGCAGTTCCTCTCTAGCGGGGGGCATAGGTGAGCAGTTCTTC; CDR3 protein: CSSSSSLAGGIGEQFF
J gene: TRBJ1-2; D gene: NA; V gene: TRBV6-5; clone size: NA; CDR3 DNA: TGTGCCAGCAGTTACCTTTCAGGGAGGAGCCGTGGCTACACCTTC; CDR3 protein: CASSYLSGRSRGYTF
J gene: TRBJ1-5; D gene: NA; V gene: TRBV30; clone size: NA; CDR3 DNA: TGTGCCTGGAGTGTACGCGGCAGAGGCAATCAGCCCCAGCATTTT; CDR3 protein: CAWSVRGRGNQPQHF
J gene: TRBJ2-7; D gene: NA; V gene: TRBV29-1; clone size: NA; CDR3 DNA: TGCAGCGTTGAAAAGAGCCCTCGCGAGCAGTACTTC; CDR3 protein: CSVEKSPREQYF
J gene: TRBJ2-1; D gene: TRBD1; V gene: TRBV6-1; clone size: NA; CDR3 DNA: TGTGCCCCCGGGACAGGGTCCTACAATGAGCAGTTCTTC; CDR3 protein: CAPGTGSYNEQFF
J gene: TRBJ2-4; D gene: NA; V gene: TRBV30; clone size: NA; CDR3 DNA: TGTGCCTGGAAAGGAGTCCTGTCCAAAAACATTCAGTACTTC; CDR3 protein: CAWKGVLSKNIQYF
J gene: TRBJ1-2; D gene: NA; V gene: TRBV11-2; clone size: NA; CDR3 DNA: TGTGCCAGCAGCTCTCGGGTAGGGGTTTATGGCTACACCTTC; CDR3 protein: CASSSRVGVYGYTF
J gene: TRBJ2-7; D gene: NA; V gene: TRBV28; clone size: NA; CDR3 DNA: TGTGCCAGCACCACCGCGCCCTACGAGCAGTACTTC; CDR3 protein: CASTTAPYEQYF
J gene: TRBJ2-1; D gene: TRBD1; V gene: TRBV9; clone size: NA; CDR3 DNA: TGTGCCAGCAGCGTAGGCAAGGGGAGGGGGACAGGGAGGGATGAGCAGTTCTTC; CDR3 protein: CASSVGKGRGTGRDEQFF
J gene: TRBJ2-5; D gene: TRBD2; V gene: TRBV7-6; clone size: NA; CDR3 DNA: TGTGCCAGCAGCTTCCGGACTAGCGGGAGTTTAGAGACCCAGTACTTC; CDR3 protein: CASSFRTSGSLETQYF
J gene: TRBJ2-5; D gene: NA; V gene: TRBV28; clone size: NA; CDR3 DNA: TGTGCCAGCAGTTCAGGGATGGAGACCCAGTACTTC; CDR3 protein: CASSSGMETQYF
J gene: TRBJ2-2; D gene: NA; V gene: TRBV30; clone size: NA; CDR3 DNA: TGTGCCTTCACCAGGGGGGCCGCCGGGGAGCTGTTTTTT; CDR3 protein: CAFTRGAAGELFF
J gene: TRBJ2-1; D gene: NA; V gene: TRBV19; clone size: NA; CDR3 DNA: TGTGCCAGCCGCAAGGGGGATAGCGAGCGAAATGAGCAGTTCTTC; CDR3 protein: CASRKGDSERNEQFF
J gene: TRBJ2-1; D gene: TRBD2; V gene: TRBV7-9; clone size: NA; CDR3 DNA: TGTGCCAGCAGCCCTTGGACTAGCAGGCATGAGCAGTTCTTC; CDR3 protein: CASSPWTSRHEQFF
J gene: TRBJ1-1; D gene: NA; V gene: TRBV29-1; clone size: NA; CDR3 DNA: TGCAGCGCCCGAGAAAGGAGGGAAAGAAAGGGGGCTTTCTTT; CDR3 protein: CSARERRERKGAFF
J gene: TRBJ2-7; D gene: TRBD2; V gene: TRBV4-2; clone size: NA; CDR3 DNA: TGTGCCAGCAGCCAAGGCGAGACTAGCGGGAGCCCCTACGAGCAGTACTTC; CDR3 protein: CASSQGETSGSPYEQYF
J gene: TRBJ1-2; D gene: NA; V gene: TRBV28; clone size: once; CDR3 DNA: TGTGCCAGCAGACGGGCAGGGGTTAACTATGGCTACACCTTC; CDR3 protein: CASRRAGVNYGYTF
J gene: TRBJ2-5; D gene: TRBD2; V gene: TRBV28; clone size: NA; CDR3 DNA: TGTGCCAGCAGTTTCGGCCCGTACTCTAGCGGGATAAGAGAGACCCAGTACTTC; CDR3 protein: CASSFGPYSSGIRETQYF
J gene: TRBJ1-1; D gene: TRBD1; V gene: TRBV7-8; clone size: NA; CDR3 DNA: TGTGCCAGCAGCTTACCCCCCGGGGTACCGACAGGGGGCGAGACTGAAGCTTTCTTT; CDR3 protein: CASSLPPGVPTGGETEAFF
J gene: TRBJ2-3; D gene: TRBD2; V gene: TRBV7-2; clone size: once; CDR3 DNA: TGTGCCAGCAGCTCCTCAGCGGGGGTCACAGATACGCAGTATTTT; CDR3 protein: CASSSSAGVTDTQYF
J gene: TRBJ2-2; D gene: NA; V gene: TRBV11-3; clone size: NA; CDR3 DNA: TGTGCCAGCAGCCCCTCGGAGACAGCGAACACCGGGGAGCTGTTTTTT; CDR3 protein: CASSPSETANTGELFF
J gene: TRBJ1-4; D gene: TRBD1; V gene: TRBV7-9; clone size: few; CDR3 DNA: TGTGCCAGCAGCGGACAGGGGCTGGGTGAAAAACTGTTTTTT; CDR3 protein: CASSGQGLGEKLFF
J gene: TRBJ1-1; D gene: NA; V gene: TRBV6-5; clone size: NA; CDR3 DNA: TGTGCCAGCAGACCCACAGGTATGAACACTGAAGCTTTCTTT; CDR3 protein: CASRPTGMNTEAFF
J gene: TRBJ2-5; D gene: TRBD1; V gene: TRBV6-5; clone size: once; CDR3 DNA: TGTGCCAGCAGGGACAGGGTGAGGTGGGAGACCCAGTACTTC; CDR3 protein: CASRDRVRWETQYF
J gene: TRBJ2-7; D gene: TRBD2; V gene: TRBV10-3; clone size: few; CDR3 DNA: TGTGCCATCAGTGAGGTGCTAGCGGGAGACGAGCAGTACTTC; CDR3 protein: CAISEVLAGDEQYF
J gene: TRBJ2-1; D gene: NA; V gene: TRBV27; clone size: NA; CDR3 DNA: TGTGCCAGCAGTAAGACGGACTACCCCTACAATGAGCAGTTCTTC; CDR3 protein: CASSKTDYPYNEQFF
J gene: TRBJ2-2; D gene: NA; V gene: TRBV4-2; clone size: NA; CDR3 DNA: TGTGCCAGCAGTCATACAGGTTTCACCGGGGAGCTGTTTTTT; CDR3 protein: CASSHTGFTGELFF
J gene: TRBJ2-1; D gene: NA; V gene: TRBV28; clone size: NA; CDR3 DNA: TGTGCCAGCAGCCCCTGGGCTGAGCAGTTCTTC; CDR3 protein: CASSPWAEQFF
J gene: TRBJ2-6; D gene: NA; V gene: TRBV4-2; clone size: NA; CDR3 DNA: TGTGCCAGCAGCCAAGGGTTTAGCTCTGGGGCCAACGTCCTGACTTTC; CDR3 protein: CASSQGFSSGANVLTF
J gene: TRBJ2-5; D gene: NA; V gene: TRBV7-9; clone size: NA; CDR3 DNA: TGTGCCAGCAGCTCGCCCGGACAAATCCGGGAGACCCAGTACTTC; CDR3 protein: CASSSPGQIRETQYF
J gene: TRBJ2-3; D gene: TRBD1; V gene: TRBV5-1; clone size: NA; CDR3 DNA: TGCGCCAGCAGCACGGGACAGACGATCACAGATACGCAGTATTTT; CDR3 protein: CASSTGQTITDTQYF
J gene: TRBJ1-3; D gene: NA; V gene: TRBV28; clone size: NA; CDR3 DNA: TGTGCCAGCAGTTTGAACGGGGGAAACACCATATATTTT; CDR3 protein: CASSLNGGNTIYF
J gene: TRBJ2-3; D gene: NA; V gene: TRBV29-1; clone size: NA; CDR3 DNA: TGCAGCGTACAGCTGTACACAGATACGCAGTATTTT; CDR3 protein: CSVQLYTDTQYF
J gene: TRBJ2-3; D gene: TRBD2; V gene: TRBV10-3; clone size: NA; CDR3 DNA: TGTGCCATAGGGACTAGCGCGGCAGATACGCAGTATTTT; CDR3 protein: CAIGTSAADTQYF
J gene: TRBJ2-2; D gene: NA; V gene: TRBV13; clone size: NA; CDR3 DNA: TGTGCCAGCAGCCCTACCGAACTAACCGGGGAGCTGTTTTTT; CDR3 protein: CASSPTELTGELFF